Sequencing of this T cell receptor beta chain was carried out in a study of shared T cell receptors in the human thymus. Profiling relied on immunoSEQ multiplex PCR, and the TCRdb table lists in-frame clones only, not all of them. The table has hundreds of thousands of clones, 70% to 80% seen once. V was trimmed by 4 bases and J by 9 bases, leaving 16 bases between them. This CDR3 region has 13 residues. The germline V gene encodes CDR1 SEHNR and CDR2 FQNEAQ (reference sequence). The same sample was also studied in work on human thymus T cells. That work states: It was healthy Finnish infants having corrective surgery for congenital heart defects who were the donors. Thymic samples were excised during corrective heart operations. Apparent bias marked the V and J gene usage of thymic and blood repertoires. Overlap was high between thymic repertoires from unrelated individuals, as reported in related research.

The chain carries TRBV7-9 and TRBJ2-7; D is unresolved. This clonotype was sampled from a boy in the first two years of life with a congenital heart defect. Sequencing was carried out using thymocytes. CDR3 sequence: CASSSRVAARQYF. CDR3 bases: TGTGCCAGCAGCTCACGGGTGGCAGCCAGGCAGTACTTC.